This T cell receptor beta chain was captured by sequencing in a study of T cells in Graves' hyperthyroidism and ophthalmopathy. The length of the CDR3 is 16 residues. V was clipped by 6 bases and J by 4 bases; unmatched bases: 13. CDR1 and CDR2 (germline): MNHNS, SASEGT. This clonotype was seen ten or more times. It was RNA transcripts that yielded the amplified TCR beta CDR3 regions. Initially, a first-round RT-PCR of the TCR CDR3 employed the HTBI primer set. TCRdb recomputed calls from the multiplex PCR reads with MiXCR, one row per CDR3 protein. The sample holds some 370,000 distinct CDR3 sequences, approximately 17% seen once. The hyperthyroidism patients had all been newly diagnosed, and their disease duration was under 2 months. Their ages ranged from 18 to 65 years.

The clonotype originates from a woman aged 25-40 years with Graves' hyperthyroidism that later progressed to Graves' ophthalmopathy. Material for sequencing was blood. The J gene is TRBJ1-2, the V gene TRBV6-1, with 8 bases fitting TRBD1. The DNA of the CDR3 is TGTGCCAGCAGCCCAAGCCGTGGACAGGGTGGCTATGGCTACACCTTC. Translation: CASSPSRGQGGYGYTF.